Shown below are 8 T cell receptor beta chains from a single sample sequenced in a study of T cell repertoires in cytomegalovirus infection. TCRdb itself ran the reads through MiXCR, one entry per CDR3 protein. The sample lists around 310,000 distinct CDR3 sequences, under 35% occurring once. No antigen has been assigned to these receptors. This specimen was cultured PBMCs, taken from culture after CMV antigen stimulation. The receptors originated from a human donor in good health (CMV status not recorded). Some clones in this sample may be carry-over from other donors' samples.

The J gene is TRBJ2-3, the V gene TRBV19; the D gene is possibly TRBD1 (5 bases). Trimming left V 6 bases short and J 6 bases short, with 16 bases between. From germline, CDR1 is LNHDA and CDR2 SQIVND (reference sequence). This CDR3 has 14 amino acids. The CDR3 protein is CASSLGTGGDTQYF. In DNA, the CDR3 is TGTGCCAGTAGCCTCGGCACAGGTGGGGATACGCAGTATTTT.

CDR3 region: CASSLELQSSYEQYF. CDR3 DNA: TGCGCCAGCAGCTTGGAGTTACAGAGCTCCTACGAGCAGTACTTC. The chain employs TRBV5-1 and TRBJ2-7; no reliable D call. The CDR3 loop spans 15 amino acids. Between the trimmed V and J ends, which lost 0 bases and 0 bases, there was a span of 10 bases. Germline CDR1 SGHRS, CDR2 YFSETQ.

This clonotype was observed many times. The gene calls are TRBV7-2 and TRBJ1-2, with no clear D. From germline, CDR1 is SGHTA and CDR2 FQGNSA. The CDR3 has 11 residues. Deletions cut 2 bases from V and 8 bases from J, with 6 bases between. CDR3 DNA: TGTGCCAGCAGCTTAAAATGGGGCTACACCTTC. Amino acids: CASSLKWGYTF.

This clonotype was counted many times. The chain links TRBV7-2 to TRBJ1-5, with D unclear. Trimming pared 5 bases from V and 8 bases from J, leaving 10 bases between. CDR3 length: 12 amino acids. In germline, CDR1 is SGHTA, CDR2 FQGNSA. The CDR3 reads CASSRGREPQHF. The CDR3, as DNA: TGTGCCAGCAGCCGAGGACGGGAGCCCCAGCATTTT.

This clonotype was recorded a few times. V is TRBV29-1 and J is TRBJ1-2, with 8 positions matching TRBD1. CDR3 length equals 13 residues. Germline trimming cut 5 bases from V and 6 bases from J; bases unmatched to any gene: 8. Looked up from germline, CDR1 is SQVTM and CDR2 is ANQGSEA. The CDR3 protein is CSVTAGQGDGYTF. The CDR3 DNA reads as TGCAGCGTTACCGCCGGACAGGGAGATGGCTACACCTTC.

This clonotype was seen repeatedly, ten times or more. This chain joins TRBV10-3 and TRBJ1-1, with TRBD1 matching 7 bases. Germline loops: CDR1 ENHRY, CDR2 SYGVKD. This CDR3 is built from 14 residues. The ends lost 5 bases at V and 5 bases at J; junction bases unmatched: 8. The CDR3 here is CAISISTGRTEAFF. CDR3 DNA sequence: TGTGCCATCAGTATTTCGACAGGGAGGACTGAAGCTTTCTTT.

This clonotype has only a few counts. The rearrangement uses TRBV7-6 and TRBJ1-1; 9 bases are a match to TRBD1. In germline, CDR1 is SGHVS, CDR2 FNYEAQ. The CDR3 spans 15 residues. The V segment lost 5 bases and the J segment 3 bases; nucleotides outside the gene matches: 7. For the CDR3, the DNA is TGTGCCAGCAGCGCCCTGGACAGGGGAGACACTGAAGCTTTCTTT. Its protein product is CASSALDRGDTEAFF.

This clonotype was detected ten times or more. This sequence joins TRBV7-3 and TRBJ1-2; the match to TRBD1 covers 9 bases. Trimming at V came to 5 bases and at J to 6 bases, leaving 4 bases not matched to a gene. Germline V gene lookup returns CDR1 SGHTA and CDR2 FQGTGA. This CDR3 has 13 amino acids. The CDR3 coding sequence is TGTGCCAGCAGCCCTGGACAGGGGAATGGCTACACCTTC. Translation gives CASSPGQGNGYTF.